This T cell receptor (beta chain) was identified during a study of cytotoxic CD8 clonotypes in ibrutinib-treated CLL. At the level of the study: The patient breakdown showed 11 relapsed/refractory and about 16 treatment-naive cases, with 17 IGHV unmutated.

Study outcomes and limitations: Baseline levels were approached again at progression, after clonality had risen at ibrutinib response. Public clonotypes were uncommon and contracted or stayed stable on treatment.

The CDR3 spans 16 residues. CDR1 SGHRS and CDR2 YFSETQ come from the germline V gene. The J segment lost 4 bases and the V segment lost 0 bases, leaving 5 bases of the junction unmatched. Details on this clone: Its antigen is still unknown.

TCRdb's copy holds only in-frame clones and misses some; the assay was immunoSEQ multiplex PCR. The sample lists more than 300,000 clones; 80% were seen once. The sequencing used PBMCs, collected before ibrutinib treatment. The clonotype originates from a human donor with chronic lymphocytic leukemia. This chain links TRBV5-1 with TRBJ2-2, with TRBD2 identical over 8 bases. CDR3 DNA sequence: TGCGCCAGCAGCTTGGTGCGGGGGGACCTCACCGGGGAGCTGTTTTTT. Encoded protein: CASSLVRGDLTGELFF. The full variable domain, rest sourced from reference TRBV5-1 and TRBJ2-2, is KAGVTQTPRYLIKTRGQQVTLSCSPISGHRSVSWYQQTPGQGLQFLFEYFSETQRNKGNFPGRFSGRQFSNSRSEMNVSTLELGDSALYLCASSLVRGDLTGELFFGEGSRLTVL.